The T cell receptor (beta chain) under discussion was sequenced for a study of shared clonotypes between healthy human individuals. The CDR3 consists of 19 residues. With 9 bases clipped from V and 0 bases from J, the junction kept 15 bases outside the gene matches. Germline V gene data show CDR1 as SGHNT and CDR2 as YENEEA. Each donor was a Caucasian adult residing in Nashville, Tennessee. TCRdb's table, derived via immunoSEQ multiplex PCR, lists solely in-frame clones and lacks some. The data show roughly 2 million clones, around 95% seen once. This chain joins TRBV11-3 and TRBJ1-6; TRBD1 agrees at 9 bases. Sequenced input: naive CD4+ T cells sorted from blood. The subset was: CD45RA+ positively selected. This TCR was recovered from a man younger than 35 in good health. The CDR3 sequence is CARRARDRACSSYNSPLHF. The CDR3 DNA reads TGTGCCAGGCGGGCTCGGGACAGGGCTTGCTCCTCCTATAATTCACCCCTCCACTTT.